Below are 2 T cell receptor beta chains sequenced from a single sample in a study of T cells in Graves' hyperthyroidism and ophthalmopathy. TCR beta CDR3 region amplification was performed from RNA transcripts. The HTBI primer set was used in a first-round RT-PCR of the TCR CDR3. One entry per CDR3 protein, called by TCRdb with MiXCR from the multiplex PCR reads. Of under 250,000 distinct CDR3 sequences in the sample, approximately 23% were seen once. Material for sequencing was blood. All receptors come from a woman aged 40-49 years with Graves' ophthalmopathy.

There are many counts of this clonotype. Here the CDR3 reads CASSLGYHQPQHF. CDR3 nucleotide sequence: TGTGCCAGCAGCTTAGGGTACCATCAGCCCCAGCATTTT. The V call is TRBV7-8, the J call TRBJ1-5; no firm D call. With 1 base removed from V and 5 bases from J, the gap between germline ends came to 6 bases. Germline V lookup: CDR1 SGHVS, CDR2 FQNEAQ. This CDR3 spans 13 amino acids.

There are many counts of this clonotype. This chain connects TRBV7-8 to TRBJ2-7; TRBD1 aligns across 8 bases. The V segment lost 2 bases and the J segment 1 base; nucleotides outside the gene matches: 7. The CDR3 runs to 16 residues. Germline V gene lookup returns CDR1 SGHVS and CDR2 FQNEAQ. CDR3 in amino acids: CASSLTGGMGSYEQYF. The CDR3 coding sequence is TGTGCCAGCAGCTTAACAGGGGGAATGGGGTCCTACGAGCAGTACTTC. The full variable domain, in which reference TRBV7-8 and TRBJ2-7 provide the parts outside the CDR3, is GAGVSQSPRYKVAKRGQDVALRCDPISGHVSLFWYQQALGQGPEFLTYFQNEAQLDKSGLPSDRFFAERPEGSVSTLKIQRTQQEDSAVYLCASSLTGGMGSYEQYFGPGTRLTVT.